This TCR beta chain is from a study of STAT5B mutations in CD4+ large granular lymphocyte leukemia. Clones were read by immunoSEQ multiplex PCR, and TCRdb kept only the in-frame ones, dropping some. The sample includes about 34,000 clones, roughly three quarters of them seen just once. Unmatched junction bases numbered 7, after V lost 5 bases and J lost 8 bases. The CDR3 consists of 13 residues. Germline-derived CDR1 and CDR2 are GTSNPN and SVGIG (reference sequence). The origin of this receptor is a human donor in good health. Sequencing was done on a sample of CD4+ T cells from blood buffy coats. The genes are TRBV30 and TRBJ1-2; 11 positions match TRBD1. The CDR3 protein is CAWGQGAAGGYTF. CDR3 sequence (DNA): TGTGCCTGGGGACAGGGGGCTGCCGGAGGCTACACCTTC.